Here is one TCR beta chain with its context. This clonotype was counted at least ten times. Which antigen it targets is not known. No much larger clonotype is one base removed from it; base qualities were not supplied. The reads were generated on an Illumina HiSeq 2500. Quantitative 5'-RACE with molecular barcodes was used to prepare TCR beta libraries. Per the source publication's procedure: Disease-linked TCR variants were identified with a new computational method built on a probabilistic model of VDJ rearrangement. TCRdb reran the public reads through fastp at Q25 and MiXCR, keeping productive beta chains. Every entry covers one CDR3 protein and lists the most common genes and DNA from its rows. TCRdb's processing, not the authors' own work, is the source of the V and J calls. This sample holds about 510,000 distinct CDR3 sequences; about 5.2% were observed only once. Around 3.5% of the sample is taken by the ten largest.

The sample originates from a study of CD8 T cells in ankylosing spondylitis (dated by TCRdb to about 2017). About the study as a whole: T cell receptor beta repertoires were profiled in healthy donors and ankylosing spondylitis patients so that disease-linked TCR variants could be found. The full study cohort was made up of approximately 27 ankylosing spondylitis patients and 108 healthy donors. Peripheral blood samples were taken, and synovial fluid was additionally collected from ankylosing spondylitis patients. General study outcomes and caveats: A TCR beta motif of about 8 highly homologous amino acid variants appeared characteristic of blood from ankylosing spondylitis patients. Some motif variants had previously been reported in the synovial fluid and blood of reactive arthritis patients, which suggests shared mechanisms of disease initiation. The disease-linked clones were reported as significantly enriched in matched synovial fluid samples from ankylosing spondylitis patients. The disease-linked clones showed a CD8+ phenotype and occurred at relatively low frequencies in peripheral blood.

The germline V gene (reference sequence) specifies DFQATT as CDR1 and SNEGSKA as CDR2. V is reduced by 3 bases and J by 3 bases, leaving a spacing of 8 bases between them. Spanning cysteine to phenylalanine, the CDR3 consists of 13 amino acids. Only the CDR3 region is kept as DNA, spanning 39 bases read in frame from base 1. The sequence joins TRBV20-1 to TRBJ2-2; the D region possibly corresponds to TRBD2 (5 bases align). This sequence originates from a male donor with ankylosing spondylitis. The sequenced sample was blood, either unsorted or a sorted T cell fraction (not recorded which). In nucleotide form, the sequence is TGCAGTGCTAGTGGCGGGTACACCGGGGAGCTGTTTTTT. Translation gives CSASGGYTGELFF.